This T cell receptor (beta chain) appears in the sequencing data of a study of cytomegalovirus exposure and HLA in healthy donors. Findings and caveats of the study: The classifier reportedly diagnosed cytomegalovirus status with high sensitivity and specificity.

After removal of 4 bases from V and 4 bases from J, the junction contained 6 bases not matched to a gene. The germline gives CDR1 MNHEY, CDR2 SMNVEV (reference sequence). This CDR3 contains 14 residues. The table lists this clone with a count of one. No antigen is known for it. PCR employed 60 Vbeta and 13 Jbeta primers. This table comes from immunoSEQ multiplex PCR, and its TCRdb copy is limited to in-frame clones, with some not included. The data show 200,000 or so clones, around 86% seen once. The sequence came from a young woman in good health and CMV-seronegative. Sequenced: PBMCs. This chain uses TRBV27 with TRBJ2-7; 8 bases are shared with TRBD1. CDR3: CASSYGQGTYEQYF. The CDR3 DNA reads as TGTGCCAGCAGTTATGGACAGGGAACTTACGAGCAGTACTTC.